This TCR beta chain was sequenced in a study of cytomegalovirus exposure and HLA in healthy donors (dated 2017 in TCRdb). Background for the entire study: In an earlier analysis of approximately 640 of the donors, under 300 Gb of sequence data and roughly 100 million unique TCR beta sequences from approximately 180 million T cells were reported. An early release covering just under 650 HLA-typed donors comprised approximately 290 gigabases of sequencing data and tens of millions of unique TCR sequences. Of the roughly 430 genotyped donors, about 84% fell in the genetic ancestry cluster associated with self-reported Caucasian donors. The study was designed to test whether signatures of past pathogen exposure could be identified by cataloging public T cell receptors. Using immunosequencing, the study profiled T cell repertoires from 500 to 800 subjects and related those repertoires to cytomegalovirus serostatus. In addition to the first cohort of 650 to 800 subjects, a separate validation cohort of approximately 110 different subjects was used. The study combined high-throughput TCR immunosequencing, statistical association of individual TCRs with disease status, and machine learning to predict cytomegalovirus infection status. In a later analysis, previously published TCR beta repertoires from several hundred donors were re-analyzed and high-resolution HLA genotyping was added so that TCR occurrence patterns could be studied. In the later analysis, no new phenotypic data were used to find candidate immune exposures; instead, reliance was placed on TCR beta sequences and their occurrence across donors. An earlier analysis of around 580 of the donors used high-throughput TCR beta sequencing to judge whether each TCR beta V gene segment behaved as functional or pseudogenic. Alongside the repertoire data, information on donor age, sex, ethnicity and CMV serostatus was compiled. In a later genetic analysis, genome-wide SNP genotypes for about 55% of the roughly 700 donors were used, and that subset was treated as a discovery cohort. All discovery cohort repertoires had been generated using a single sequencing platform. HLA typing covered class I and class II loci at four-digit resolution. The number of donors typed differed by locus, with about 620-630 for A, B, C, DRB1 and DQB1, 522 for DQA1, 600 to 610 for DPA1, and around 450 for DPB1. A few DR-DQ haplotypes were handled as single units for association and clustering because linkage in the cohort was strong. Across roughly 420 genotyped donors of the cohort, an average of approximately 200,000 unique TCR beta nucleotide sequences per donor were sequenced, and 15% to 20% of those sequences were non-productive.

With regard to this clone: Its cognate antigen has yet to be identified. No per-base quality is available; no much larger clone lies one base away.

Here is what the overall study found, with its caveats: The sequencing pipeline was judged likely to have produced a cluster of highly shared sequence variants as a technical artifact. In a later analysis, more than 15,000 TCR beta sequences were associated with specific HLA alleles at a false discovery rate of 0.05. In a later analysis, most CMV-associated TCR beta chains were found to appear HLA-restricted, with HLA associations seemingly driven largely by CMV exposure. Assigning TCR associations to individual alleles was difficult when HLA alleles, especially DR and DQ, strongly co-occurred. Linkage disequilibrium might explain the correlated functional status among segregating V segments, but an unknown experimental factor could not be excluded. In both the original and validation cohorts, the classifier was reported to diagnose cytomegalovirus status with high specificity and sensitivity. In a later analysis, TCR association rates were found to vary across HLA loci, with the most associated TCRs seen for DRB1 alleles and the fewest for HLA-C alleles. A further reported finding was that TCR beta sequences accurately predicted the HLA-A and HLA-B alleles for most subjects in the first cohort. Because counts were too low, about 18 rarely observed V segments, including chromosome 9 orphons, were left out of the earlier analysis of a few hundred of the donors. In a later analysis, HLA-associated TCR beta chains were found to be more clonally expanded and to have lower generation probabilities than equally common non-associated chains. Across donors, most TCR sequences were observed very rarely, whereas some public TCRs were present in many individuals. Because the 87-base-pair reads could not distinguish some IMGT-functional V segments, including TRBV6-2 and TRBV6-3, those segments were excluded. In vitro tests confirmed that three of the cytomegalovirus-associated TCR beta chains recognize cytomegalovirus antigens. A later genetic analysis associated a missense DCLRE1C variant with V-gene and J-gene trimming of TCR beta chains, and an independent cohort replicated the association. Because some donors lacked HLA typing at each locus, the association tests relied only on the typed subset. In an earlier analysis of about 600 of the donors, most TCR beta V segments appeared in productive rearrangements about 87% or about 30% of the time, broadly matching IMGT annotations. The only immune exposure information available for the cohort was CMV serostatus. According to the authors, the approach could potentially be generalized to other disease states and immunological phenotypes. In the study, approximately 160 TCR beta chains were listed as associated with cytomegalovirus. Roughly uniform sequencing depth across donors was assumed in presence/absence analyses, although this assumption may not hold. In this cohort, only TCR beta chains were sequenced, and detectable features were limited by the absence of alpha or paired-chain data. Compared with the 666-donor mean, donors in an Asian-associated ancestry cluster had fewer N-insertions in productive TCRs, according to a later genetic analysis. In a later analysis, several top co-occurrence clusters were reported to appear linked to parvovirus B19, influenza, CMV and Epstein-Barr virus.

The cohort consisted of 666 healthy bone marrow donors. All cohort members were sampled while nominally healthy, although unrecorded immune exposures were likely present. The donor was CMV seropositive and was included in the group of 250 to 300 seropositive cohort members. A peripheral blood sample was provided by each donor, and peripheral blood mononuclear cells were used for TCR beta sequencing. Genomic DNA was extracted from the blood cell samples with the Qiagen DNeasy Blood Extraction Kit. The CDR3 contains 14 residues, cysteine and phenylalanine counted. Of all the DNA, just the CDR3 is kept, 42 bases in frame from base 1. From a lookup of the germline V gene, CDR1 and CDR2 are SGHRS and YFSETQ. The germline V and J ends show losses of 4 bases and 10 bases respectively, and no gene match explains 8 bases of the junction. Receptors were amplified or captured by the immunoSEQ multiplex PCR assay. The multiplex PCR relied on a mix of 60 forward primers for TCR Vbeta segments and 13 reverse primers for TCR Jbeta segments. A multiplex PCR assay on genomic DNA amplified the CDR3 region of rearranged TCR beta genes. On the Illumina HiSeq System, the amplified TCR beta libraries were sequenced as 87-base-pair reads. On the authors' methods: Across the roughly 640 repertoires, a later analysis counted tens of millions of unique TCR beta chains, 8.5 million to 12 million of which were shared by at least two donors. Raw reads were error-corrected and collapsed into unique sequences by a nearest-neighbor algorithm in which closely related sequences were merged to remove PCR and sequencing errors. CDR3 sequences were aligned to IMGT reference sequences to assign V, D and J gene segments. For a sequence to be retained, at least a six-nucleotide match to both a V gene segment and a J gene segment was required. Rearrangements were classified as productive when the CDR3 lacked stop codons and remained in frame with V and J, and all other rearrangements were classified as non-productive. CDR3 was defined by IMGT convention, running from the second conserved V-encoded cysteine to the conserved J-encoded phenylalanine. The earlier analysis of roughly 590 of the donors excluded any sequence lacking an unambiguous match to a single V gene segment. In an earlier analysis of approximately 610 of the donors, V segments were called functional above 56.7% productive rearrangements and were called segregating when the between-donor standard deviation exceeded 5%. A statistical classification framework was built to diagnose cytomegalovirus status from the catalog of TCR beta chain sequences. In a later analysis, V and J genes were assigned by comparing TCR nucleotide sequences against IMGT/GENE-DB human TR gene sequences. The TCRdist pipeline was used in a later analysis to assign CDR3 sequences and most-parsimonious VDJ recombination scenarios. In a later analysis, each TCR beta chain was defined by its CDR3 amino acid sequence together with its V-gene family, and reads without a unique V-gene family were excluded. A later analysis removed 592 highly shared, low-generation-probability nucleotide sequences to deal with suspected cross-contamination and a sequencing artifact. A later analysis calculated a clonal expansion index for each public chain from normalized within-repertoire ranks of inferred template counts. In a later analysis, generation probabilities were computed using a VDJ recombination model fitted to out-of-frame rearrangements, and the results were checked against IGoR. In a later analysis, TCR-TCR, TCR-HLA and TCR-CMV co-occurrence was scored with hypergeometric tests, and a repertoire-size bias correction was applied to TCR pairs. False discovery rates were estimated in a later analysis by permuting HLA or CMV assignments 20 times. In a later analysis, co-occurring TCRs were grouped with DBSCAN, and TCRdist sequence similarity was added when clustering was performed within HLA-allele-positive subsets. Co-occurrence clustering excluded repertoires with fewer than 30,000 or more than 120,000 public chains, plus five with anomalous nucleotide sharing. This is the immuneACCESS table as TCRdb keeps it, with only in-frame sequences that have V and J called. A part of the clones is gone; compared with another copy, unresolved V genes explain less than half, and the rest is unexplained. The V and J calls and clone size come from that table; D and trimming were worked out from the DNA. This sample lists about 72,000 clones; 50% to 80% were detected once. About a fifth of the sample lies in the top ten.

The chain joins TRBV5-1 to TRBJ1-6, and TRBD1 aligns with 7 junction nucleotides. The clonotype comes from a man aged 35-49 years in good health and CMV-seropositive. Source material: PBMCs. For the CDR3, the sequence is CASSPTGFGSPLHF. Here is the DNA: TGCGCCAGCAGCCCGACAGGGTTTGGGTCACCCCTCCACTTT. The entire variable domain, with the stretches around the CDR3 drawn from the reference TRBV5-1 and TRBJ1-6 proteins, is KAGVTQTPRYLIKTRGQQVTLSCSPISGHRSVSWYQQTPGQGLQFLFEYFSETQRNKGNFPGRFSGRQFSNSRSEMNVSTLELGDSALYLCASSPTGFGSPLHFGNGTRLTVT.